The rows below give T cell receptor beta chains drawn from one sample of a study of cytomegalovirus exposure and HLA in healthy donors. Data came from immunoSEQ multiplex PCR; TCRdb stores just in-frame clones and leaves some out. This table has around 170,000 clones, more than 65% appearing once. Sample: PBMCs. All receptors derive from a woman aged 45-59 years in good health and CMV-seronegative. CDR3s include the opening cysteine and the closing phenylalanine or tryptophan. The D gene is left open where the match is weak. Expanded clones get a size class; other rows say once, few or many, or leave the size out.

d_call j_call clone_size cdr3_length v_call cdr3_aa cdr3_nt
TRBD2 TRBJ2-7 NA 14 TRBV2 CASSEVRERFEQYF TGTGCCAGCAGTGAAGTGCGGGAGAGGTTCGAGCAGTACTTC
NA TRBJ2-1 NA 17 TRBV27 CASSFGLGLSDYNEQFF TGTGCCAGCAGTTTTGGTTTGGGCCTTAGCGACTACAATGAGCAGTTCTTC
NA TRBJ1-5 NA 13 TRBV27 CASSLARNQPQHF TGTGCCAGCAGTCTAGCCCGGAATCAGCCCCAGCATTTT
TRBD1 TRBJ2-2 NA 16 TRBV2 CASSQGARVNTGELFF TGTGCCAGCAGTCAGGGGGCGCGGGTGAACACCGGGGAGCTGTTTTTT
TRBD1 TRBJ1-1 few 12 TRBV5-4 CATQGANTEAFF TGTGCCACACAGGGGGCGAACACTGAAGCTTTCTTT
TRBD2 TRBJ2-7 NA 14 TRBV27 CASRQSGGSYEQYF TGTGCCAGCAGGCAAAGCGGGGGGTCCTACGAGCAGTACTTC
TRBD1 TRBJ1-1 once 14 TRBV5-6 CASSLDHRGTEAFF TGTGCCAGCAGCTTGGATCACAGGGGCACTGAAGCTTTCTTT
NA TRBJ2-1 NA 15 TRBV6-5 CASSYSGYSYNEQFF TGTGCCAGCAGTTACTCCGGTTATTCCTACAATGAGCAGTTCTTC
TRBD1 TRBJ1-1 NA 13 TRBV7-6 CASSGQAPGTAFF TGTGCCAGCAGCGGACAGGCACCGGGTACGGCTTTCTTT
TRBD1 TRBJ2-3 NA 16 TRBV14 CASSSPTGGRTDTQYF TGTGCCAGCAGCTCCCCTACAGGGGGCCGCACAGATACGCAGTATTTT
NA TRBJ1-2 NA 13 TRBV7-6 CASSFGGYYGYTF TGTGCCAGCAGCTTTGGTGGCTACTATGGCTACACCTTC